These T cell receptor beta chains were read from a single sample in a study of shared clonotypes between healthy human individuals. Profiled with immunoSEQ multiplex PCR; TCRdb holds only in-frame clones, not every one. The table has 1.4 million to 1.5 million clones, more than 95% seen once. Material: naive CD4+ T cells sorted from blood. The source is a man under 40 in good health. Both conserved end residues are part of each CDR3. D genes are given only for firm matches. Not all rows give a size; the values are once, few, many and, for expanded clones, a class.

TRBV28	once	TRBJ2-2	TRBD1	TGTGCCACCGGCCCCGGGACAGGGGCCACCGGGGAGCTGTTTTTT	CATGPGTGATGELFF
TRBV5-1	.	TRBJ2-2	TRBD2	TGCGCCAGCAGCTTCCCAAAGCGGGGGGCGAACACCGGGGAGCTGTTTTTT	CASSFPKRGANTGELFF
TRBV19	.	TRBJ1-5	.	TGTGCCACGGACGGAGGTTTGCTTCAGCCCCAGCATTTT	CATDGGLLQPQHF
TRBV5-1	.	TRBJ2-6	.	TGCGCCAGCAGCCAGGTGACCTCTGGGGCCAACGTCCTGACTTTC	CASSQVTSGANVLTF
TRBV10-1	.	TRBJ2-3	.	TGCGCCAGCAGTGAGTGGTGGGAGGATGGACAAAACTATACAGATACGCAGTATTTT	CASSEWWEDGQNYTDTQYF
TRBV28	.	TRBJ2-1	.	TGTGCCAGTAACCAACAGAGCTCCTACAATGAGCAGTTCTTC	CASNQQSSYNEQFF
TRBV29-1	.	TRBJ1-2	.	TGCATCGTACAGGGACCCTATGGCTACACCTTC	CIVQGPYGYTF
TRBV20-1	.	TRBJ2-1	.	TGCAGTACAGCCTCCTACAATGAGCAGTTCTTC	CSTASYNEQFF
TRBV28	.	TRBJ2-7	TRBD2	TGTGCCAGCAGTTTTCCCAGCGGGAGGTACGAGCAGTACTTC	CASSFPSGRYEQYF
TRBV5-1	.	TRBJ2-1	TRBD1	TGCGCCAGCAGCCGACCGGGACAGGGGTACGATGAGCAGTTCTTC	CASSRPGQGYDEQFF
TRBV5-4	.	TRBJ2-3	.	TGTGCCAGCAGCTCCGGGAGTACTCGCACAGATACGCAGTATTTT	CASSSGSTRTDTQYF
TRBV28	.	TRBJ2-5	TRBD2	TGTGCCAGCAGTTTATCCCCGGGACTAGCGGGAGCGCAAGAGACCCAGTACTTC	CASSLSPGLAGAQETQYF
TRBV5-1	.	TRBJ2-3	TRBD1	TGCGCCAGCAGCTTGACAGGGGATCGCACAGATACGCAGTATTTT	CASSLTGDRTDTQYF
TRBV5-1	.	TRBJ2-7	.	TGCGCCAGCAGCTTGAATCCCGGAGGCTACGAGCAGTACTTC	CASSLNPGGYEQYF
TRBV5-8	.	TRBJ1-5	.	TGTGCCAGCAGCTTGGCCGACAGCTGGGTGGGTCAGCCCCAGCATTTT	CASSLADSWVGQPQHF
TRBV10-1	.	TRBJ2-3	.	TGCGCCAGCAGTGAGTCCCCAGAGGCCCAGGCGGATACGCAGTATTTT	CASSESPEAQADTQYF
TRBV27	.	TRBJ2-5	TRBD1	TGTGCCAGCAGAACTCTTCGACAGGGGTTGGAGACCCAGTACTTC	CASRTLRQGLETQYF
TRBV27	.	TRBJ2-5	.	TGTGCCAGCAGTCGTCTCACAGTGTACCAAGAGACCCAGTACTTC	CASSRLTVYQETQYF
TRBV2	.	TRBJ2-2	TRBD1	TGTGCCAGCAGTACCGGGACAGCCACGAACACCGGGGAGCTGTTTTTT	CASSTGTATNTGELFF
TRBV5-1	.	TRBJ2-7	.	TGCGCCAGCAGCGTGGGGGGAGCAGAGTCCTACGAGCAGTACTTC	CASSVGGAESYEQYF
TRBV4-1	.	TRBJ2-1	.	TGCGCCAGCAGCCTAGACGATTTGGGGTTGGGTGAGCAGTTCTTC	CASSLDDLGLGEQFF
TRBV7-7	.	TRBJ2-5	.	TGTGCCAGCAGCGACACAGGGTTGTGGGAGACCCAGTACTTC	CASSDTGLWETQYF